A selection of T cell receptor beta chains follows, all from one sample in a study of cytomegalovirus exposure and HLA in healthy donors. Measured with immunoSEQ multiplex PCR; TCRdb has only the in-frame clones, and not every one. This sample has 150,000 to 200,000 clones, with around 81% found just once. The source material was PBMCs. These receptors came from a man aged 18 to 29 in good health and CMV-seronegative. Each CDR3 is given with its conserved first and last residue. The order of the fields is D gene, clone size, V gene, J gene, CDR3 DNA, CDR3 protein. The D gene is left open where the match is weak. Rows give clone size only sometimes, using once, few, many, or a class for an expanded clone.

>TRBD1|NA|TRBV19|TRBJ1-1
TGTGCCAGTAGAGGACAGGGGCGGGAGGACACTGAAGCTTTCTTT
CASRGQGREDTEAFF
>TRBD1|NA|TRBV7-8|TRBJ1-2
TGTGCCAGCAGCCCCGGGACAGGGGAATATGGCTACACCTTC
CASSPGTGEYGYTF
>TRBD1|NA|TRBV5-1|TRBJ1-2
TGCGCCAGCAGCTTGACAGGGGAAAGGATCTATGGCTACACCTTC
CASSLTGERIYGYTF
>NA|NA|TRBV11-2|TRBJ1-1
TGTGCCAGCAGCTTTTGGAGGGTGAACACTGAAGCTTTCTTT
CASSFWRVNTEAFF
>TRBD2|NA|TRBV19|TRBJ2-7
TGTGCCAGTAGTATCGGGACTAACTACTACGAGCAGTACTTC
CASSIGTNYYEQYF
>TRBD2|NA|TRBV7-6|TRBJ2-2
TGTGCCAGCAGCGGCGCCGGGACTAGCGCGGCCGGGGAGCTGTTTTTT
CASSGAGTSAAGELFF
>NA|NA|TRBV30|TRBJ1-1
TGTGCCTGCAGGCCGGCCGGATCTACTGAAGCTTTCTTT
CACRPAGSTEAFF
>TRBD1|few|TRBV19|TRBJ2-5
TGTGCCAGTAGTATCTTCAGGGGGCAGGGGGAGACCCAGTACTTC
CASSIFRGQGETQYF
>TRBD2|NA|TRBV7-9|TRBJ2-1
TGTGCCAGCAGTCCCGGACTAGCGGGAGGTAGTGTGTTCTTC
CASSPGLAGGSVFF
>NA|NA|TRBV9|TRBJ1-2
TGTGCCAGCAGCGTAGGGAGTGGTAAAGCTGACTATGGCTACACCTTC
CASSVGSGKADYGYTF
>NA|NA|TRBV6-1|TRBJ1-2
TGTGCCAGCAGTGGGCGGTGGCAGGGTAACTATGGCTACACCTTC
CASSGRWQGNYGYTF
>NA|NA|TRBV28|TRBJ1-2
TGTGCCAGCAGAAGCTCACCGGGGGAGGGCTACACCTTC
CASRSSPGEGYTF
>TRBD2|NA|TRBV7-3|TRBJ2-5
TGTGCCAGCAGCTTCAGCGGGAGTGAGACCCAGTACTTC
CASSFSGSETQYF
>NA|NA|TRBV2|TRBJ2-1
TGTGCCAGCACTCCGGTGGTGACAGATACCTACAATGAGCAGTTCTTC
CASTPVVTDTYNEQFF
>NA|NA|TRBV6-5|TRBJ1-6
TGTGCCAGCAGTTACTCTGGGAGCTCCTATAATTCACCCCTCCACTTT
CASSYSGSSYNSPLHF
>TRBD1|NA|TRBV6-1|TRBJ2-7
TGTGCCAGCGGAAGGGGGCATGCCTACGAGCAGTACTTC
CASGRGHAYEQYF
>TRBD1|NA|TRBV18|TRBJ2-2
TGTGCCAGCTCCCCGAGACAGGGAAGCACCGGGGAGCTGTTTTTT
CASSPRQGSTGELFF
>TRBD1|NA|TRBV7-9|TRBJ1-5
TGTGCCAGCAGCTTATCGCTGGGACAGGGGTCGTTCTTCGTTCAGCCCCAGCATTTT
CASSLSLGQGSFFVQPQHF
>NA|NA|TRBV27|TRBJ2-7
TGTGCCAGCAGTTTATTTGAACAGCTCGACGAGCAGTACTTC
CASSLFEQLDEQYF
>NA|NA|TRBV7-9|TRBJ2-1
TGTGCCAGCAGCTCACGGGGGTTTCCGGCCTACAATGAGCAGTTCTTC
CASSSRGFPAYNEQFF
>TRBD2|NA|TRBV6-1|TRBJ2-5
TGTGCCAGCACCCCGGGGGGTAGGATTCAAGAGACCCAGTACTTC
CASTPGGRIQETQYF
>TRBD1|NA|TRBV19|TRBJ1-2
TGTGCCAGTAGTATAGCCGAGACAGGGGGCGGACGATACTATGGCTACACCTTC
CASSIAETGGGRYYGYTF
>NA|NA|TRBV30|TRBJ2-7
TGTGCCTGGAAACAGGGAAATGTTTACGAGCAGTACTTC
CAWKQGNVYEQYF
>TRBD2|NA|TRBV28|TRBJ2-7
TGTGCCAGCAGTTTGGGGACTAGGGACGAGCAGTACTTC
CASSLGTRDEQYF
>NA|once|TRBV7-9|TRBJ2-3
TGTGCCAGCAGCTTCGACAGGGTGCGGGGTACGCAGTATTTT
CASSFDRVRGTQYF
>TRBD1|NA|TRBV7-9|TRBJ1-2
TGTGCCAGCAGCTTACAGGGGGCGGATGGCTACACCTTC
CASSLQGADGYTF
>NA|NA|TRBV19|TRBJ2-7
TGTGCCAGTAGTATTATGGGGGCCCAATACGAGCAGTACTTC
CASSIMGAQYEQYF
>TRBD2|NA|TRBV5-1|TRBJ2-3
TGCGCCAGCAGCACTAGCGTGGCAGATACGCAGTATTTT
CASSTSVADTQYF
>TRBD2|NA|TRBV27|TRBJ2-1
TGTGCCAGCCGAGTCAGACTAGCGGGAGGGCGGGCTACGCGGCACAATGAGCAGTTCTTC
CASRVRLAGGRATRHNEQFF
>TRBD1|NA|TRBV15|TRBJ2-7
TGTGCCACCAGCAAAGGGACAGTGGGCTACGAGCAGTACTTC
CATSKGTVGYEQYF
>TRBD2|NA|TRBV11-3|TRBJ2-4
TGTGCCAGCAGCTTGGGGGGGGCCAAAAACATTCAGTACTTC
CASSLGGAKNIQYF
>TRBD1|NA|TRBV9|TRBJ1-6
TGTGCCAGCAGCGACGGGACAGGAGATAATTCACCCCTCCACTTT
CASSDGTGDNSPLHF
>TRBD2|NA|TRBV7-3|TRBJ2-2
TGTGCCAGCAGCCGTCTAGCGGGAGGGCCTTTGACCGGGGAGCTGTTTTTT
CASSRLAGGPLTGELFF
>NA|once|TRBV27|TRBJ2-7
TGTGCCAGCAGTACGTCCGGGAGTCGGTCCTACGAGCAGTACTTC
CASSTSGSRSYEQYF
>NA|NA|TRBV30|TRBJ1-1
TGTGCCTGGAGAGGGCCGGGTATGGGGAGAACTGAAGCTTTCTTT
CAWRGPGMGRTEAFF
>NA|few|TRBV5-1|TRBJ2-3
TGCGCCAGCTCTTCGAGAGGGCTGGAGACAGATACGCAGTATTTT
CASSSRGLETDTQYF
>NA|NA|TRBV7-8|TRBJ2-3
TGTGCCAGCACAGGGGAAGCGAAGCTTAGCACAGATACGCAGTATTTT
CASTGEAKLSTDTQYF
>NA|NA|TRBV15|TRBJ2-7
TGTGCCACCGACGTAGGCACGGGGGAGCAGTACTTC
CATDVGTGEQYF
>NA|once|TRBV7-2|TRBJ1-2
TGTGCCAGCAGCTTAGCAGGGGCTCGGGGCTACACCTTC
CASSLAGARGYTF
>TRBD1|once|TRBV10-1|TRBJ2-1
TGCGCCAGCAGTGAGTCGAGGGGGCCCTTAAATGAGCAGTTCTTC
CASSESRGPLNEQFF
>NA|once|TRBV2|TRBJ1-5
TGTGCCTCCGGTCGGCTCCGGGATCAGCCCCAGCATTTT
CASGRLRDQPQHF
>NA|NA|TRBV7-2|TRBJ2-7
TGTGCCAGCAGCTTTACAGGAACCACCTACGAGCAGTACTTC
CASSFTGTTYEQYF
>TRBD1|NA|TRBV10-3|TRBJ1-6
TGTGCCATCAGCCGGGACAGGGGTAATTCACCCCTCCACTTT
CAISRDRGNSPLHF
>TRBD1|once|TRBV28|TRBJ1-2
TGTGCCAGCAGTTTACGGACAGGGGTAGGCTACACCTTC
CASSLRTGVGYTF
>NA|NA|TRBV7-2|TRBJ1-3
TGTGCCAGCAGCCCGCGGCACAGGACCTCTGGAAACACCATATATTTT
CASSPRHRTSGNTIYF
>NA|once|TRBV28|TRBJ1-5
TGTGCCAGCAGTTTGGGCCCTAATCAGCCCCAGCATTTT
CASSLGPNQPQHF
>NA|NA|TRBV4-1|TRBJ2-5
TGCGCCAGCAGCGTACTAGCCAAAGAGACCCAGTACTTC
CASSVLAKETQYF
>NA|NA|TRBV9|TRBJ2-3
TGTGCCACCAAGCGGATGGAGGCAGATACGCAGTATTTT
CATKRMEADTQYF
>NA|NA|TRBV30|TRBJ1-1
TGTGCCTGGAGTGTACCCAACTTGAGGGCTTTCTTT
CAWSVPNLRAFF
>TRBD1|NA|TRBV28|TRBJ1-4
TGTGCCAGCAGTTCGGGACAGGGAACTGAAAAACTGTTTTTT
CASSSGQGTEKLFF
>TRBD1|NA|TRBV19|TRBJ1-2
TGTGCCAGTAGTATAAGGGGACAGGCAAATGGCTACACCTTC
CASSIRGQANGYTF